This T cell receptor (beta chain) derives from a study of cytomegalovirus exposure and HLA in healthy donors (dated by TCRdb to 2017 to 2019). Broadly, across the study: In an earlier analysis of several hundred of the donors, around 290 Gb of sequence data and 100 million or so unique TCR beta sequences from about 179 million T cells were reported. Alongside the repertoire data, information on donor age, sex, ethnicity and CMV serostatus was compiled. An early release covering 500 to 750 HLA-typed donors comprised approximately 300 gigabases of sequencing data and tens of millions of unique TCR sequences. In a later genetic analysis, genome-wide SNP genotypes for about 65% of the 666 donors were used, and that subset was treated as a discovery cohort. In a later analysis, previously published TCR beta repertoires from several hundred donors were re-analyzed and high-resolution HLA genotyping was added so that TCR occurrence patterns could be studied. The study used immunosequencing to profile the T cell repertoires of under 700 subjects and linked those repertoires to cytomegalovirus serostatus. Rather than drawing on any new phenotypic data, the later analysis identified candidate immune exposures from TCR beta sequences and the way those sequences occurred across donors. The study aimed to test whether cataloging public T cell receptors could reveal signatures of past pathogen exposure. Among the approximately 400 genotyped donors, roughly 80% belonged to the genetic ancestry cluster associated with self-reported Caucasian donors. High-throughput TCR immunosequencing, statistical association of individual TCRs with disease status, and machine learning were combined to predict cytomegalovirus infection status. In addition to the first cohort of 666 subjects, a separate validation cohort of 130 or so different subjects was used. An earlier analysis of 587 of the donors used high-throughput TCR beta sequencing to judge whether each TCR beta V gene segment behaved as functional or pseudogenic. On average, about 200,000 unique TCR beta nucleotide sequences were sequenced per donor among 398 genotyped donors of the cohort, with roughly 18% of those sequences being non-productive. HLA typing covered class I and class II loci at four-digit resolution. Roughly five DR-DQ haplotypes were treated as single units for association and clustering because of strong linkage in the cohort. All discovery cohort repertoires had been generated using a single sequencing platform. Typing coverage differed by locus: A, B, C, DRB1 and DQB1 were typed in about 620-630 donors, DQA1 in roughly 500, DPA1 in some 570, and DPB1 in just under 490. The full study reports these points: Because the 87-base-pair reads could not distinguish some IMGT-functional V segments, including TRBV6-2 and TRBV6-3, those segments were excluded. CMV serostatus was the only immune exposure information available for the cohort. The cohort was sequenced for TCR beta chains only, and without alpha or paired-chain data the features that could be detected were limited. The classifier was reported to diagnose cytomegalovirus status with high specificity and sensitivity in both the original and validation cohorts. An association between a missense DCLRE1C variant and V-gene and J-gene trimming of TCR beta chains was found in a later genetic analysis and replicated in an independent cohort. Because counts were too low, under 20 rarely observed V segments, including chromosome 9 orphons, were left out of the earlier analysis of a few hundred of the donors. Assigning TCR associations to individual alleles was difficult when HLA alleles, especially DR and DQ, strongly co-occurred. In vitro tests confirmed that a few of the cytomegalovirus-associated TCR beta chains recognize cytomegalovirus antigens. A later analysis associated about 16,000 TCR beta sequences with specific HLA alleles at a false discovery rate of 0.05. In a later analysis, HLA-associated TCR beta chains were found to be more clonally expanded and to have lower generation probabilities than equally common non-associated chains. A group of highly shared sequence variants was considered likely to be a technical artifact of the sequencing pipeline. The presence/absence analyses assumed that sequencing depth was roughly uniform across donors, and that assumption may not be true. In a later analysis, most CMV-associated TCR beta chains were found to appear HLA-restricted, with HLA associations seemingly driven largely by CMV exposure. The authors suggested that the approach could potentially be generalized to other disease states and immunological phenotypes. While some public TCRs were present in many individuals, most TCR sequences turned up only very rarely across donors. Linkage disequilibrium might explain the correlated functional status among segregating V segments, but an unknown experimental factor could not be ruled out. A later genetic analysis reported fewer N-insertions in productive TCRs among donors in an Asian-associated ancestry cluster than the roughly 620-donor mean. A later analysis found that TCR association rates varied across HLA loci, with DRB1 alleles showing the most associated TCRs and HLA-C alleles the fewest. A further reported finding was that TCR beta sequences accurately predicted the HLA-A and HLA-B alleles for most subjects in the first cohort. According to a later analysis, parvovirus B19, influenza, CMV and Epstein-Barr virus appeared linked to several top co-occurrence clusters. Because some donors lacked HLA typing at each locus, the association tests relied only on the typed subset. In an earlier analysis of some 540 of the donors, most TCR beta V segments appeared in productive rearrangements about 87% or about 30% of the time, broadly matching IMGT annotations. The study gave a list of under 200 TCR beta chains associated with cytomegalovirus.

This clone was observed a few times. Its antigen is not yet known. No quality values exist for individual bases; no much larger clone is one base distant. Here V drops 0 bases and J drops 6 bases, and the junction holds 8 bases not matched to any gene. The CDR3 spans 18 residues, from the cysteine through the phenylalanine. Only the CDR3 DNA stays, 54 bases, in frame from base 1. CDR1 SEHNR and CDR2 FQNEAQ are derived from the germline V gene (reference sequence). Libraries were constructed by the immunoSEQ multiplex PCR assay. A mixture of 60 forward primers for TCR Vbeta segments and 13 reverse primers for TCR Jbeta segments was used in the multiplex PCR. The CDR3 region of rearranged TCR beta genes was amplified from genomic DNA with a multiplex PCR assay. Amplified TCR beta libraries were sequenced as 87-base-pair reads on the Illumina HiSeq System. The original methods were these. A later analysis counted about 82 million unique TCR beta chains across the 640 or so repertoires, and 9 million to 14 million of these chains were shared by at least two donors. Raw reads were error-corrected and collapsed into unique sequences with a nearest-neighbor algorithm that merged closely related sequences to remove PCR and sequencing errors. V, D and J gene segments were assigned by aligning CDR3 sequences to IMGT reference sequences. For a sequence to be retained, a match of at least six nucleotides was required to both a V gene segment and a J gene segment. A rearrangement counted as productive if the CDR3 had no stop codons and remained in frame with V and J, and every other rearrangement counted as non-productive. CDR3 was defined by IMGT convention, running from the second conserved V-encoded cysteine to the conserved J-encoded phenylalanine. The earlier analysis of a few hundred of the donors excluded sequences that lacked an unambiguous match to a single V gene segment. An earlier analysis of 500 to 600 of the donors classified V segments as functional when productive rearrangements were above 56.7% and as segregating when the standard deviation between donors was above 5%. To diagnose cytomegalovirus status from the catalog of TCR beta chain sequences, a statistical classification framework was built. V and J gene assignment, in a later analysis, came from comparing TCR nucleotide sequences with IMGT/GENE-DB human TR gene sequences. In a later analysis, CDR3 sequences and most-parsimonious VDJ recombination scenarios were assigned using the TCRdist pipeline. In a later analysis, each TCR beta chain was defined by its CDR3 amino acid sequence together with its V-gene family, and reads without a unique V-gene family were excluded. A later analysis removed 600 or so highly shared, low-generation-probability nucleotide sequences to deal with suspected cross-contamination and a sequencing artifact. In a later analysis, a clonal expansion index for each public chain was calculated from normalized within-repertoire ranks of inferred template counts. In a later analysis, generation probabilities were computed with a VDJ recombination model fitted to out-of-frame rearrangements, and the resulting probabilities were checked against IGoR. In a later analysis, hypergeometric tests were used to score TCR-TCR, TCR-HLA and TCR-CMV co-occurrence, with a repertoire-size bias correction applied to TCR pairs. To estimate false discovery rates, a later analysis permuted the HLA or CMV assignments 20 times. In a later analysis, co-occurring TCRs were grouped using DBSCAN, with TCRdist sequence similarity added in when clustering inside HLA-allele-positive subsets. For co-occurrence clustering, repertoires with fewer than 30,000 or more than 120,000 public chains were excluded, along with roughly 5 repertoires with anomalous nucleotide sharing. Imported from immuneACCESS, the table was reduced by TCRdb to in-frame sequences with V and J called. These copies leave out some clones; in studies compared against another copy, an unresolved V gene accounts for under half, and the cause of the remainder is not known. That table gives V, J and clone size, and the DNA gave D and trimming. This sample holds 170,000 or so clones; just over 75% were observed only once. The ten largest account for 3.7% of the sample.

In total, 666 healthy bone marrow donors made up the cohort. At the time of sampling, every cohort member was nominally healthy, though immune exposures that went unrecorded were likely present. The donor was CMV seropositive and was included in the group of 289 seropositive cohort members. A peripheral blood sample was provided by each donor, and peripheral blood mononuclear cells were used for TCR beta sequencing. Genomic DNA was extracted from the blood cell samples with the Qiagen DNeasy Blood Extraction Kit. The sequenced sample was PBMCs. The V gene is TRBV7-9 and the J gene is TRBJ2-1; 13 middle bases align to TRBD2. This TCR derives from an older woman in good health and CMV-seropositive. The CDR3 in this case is CASSLALRTSGRANEQFF. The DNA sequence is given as TGTGCCAGCAGCTTAGCACTCCGCACTAGCGGGAGGGCCAATGAGCAGTTCTTC. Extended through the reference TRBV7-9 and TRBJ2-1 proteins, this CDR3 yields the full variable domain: DTGVSQNPRHKITKRGQNVTFRCDPISEHNRLYWYRQTLGQGPEFLTYFQNEAQLEKSRLLSDRFSAERPKGSFSTLEIQRTEQGDSAMYLCASSLALRTSGRANEQFFGPGTRLTVL.